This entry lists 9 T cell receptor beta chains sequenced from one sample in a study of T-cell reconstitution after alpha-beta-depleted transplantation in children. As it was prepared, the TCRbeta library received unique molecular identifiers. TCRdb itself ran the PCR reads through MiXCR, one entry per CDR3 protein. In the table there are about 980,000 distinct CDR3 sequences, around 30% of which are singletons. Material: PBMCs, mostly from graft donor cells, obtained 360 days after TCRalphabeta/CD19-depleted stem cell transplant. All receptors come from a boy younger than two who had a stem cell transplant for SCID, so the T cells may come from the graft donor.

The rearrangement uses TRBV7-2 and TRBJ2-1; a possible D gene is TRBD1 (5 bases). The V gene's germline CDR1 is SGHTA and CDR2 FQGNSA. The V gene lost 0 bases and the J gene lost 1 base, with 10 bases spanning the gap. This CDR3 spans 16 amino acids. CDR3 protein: CASSLALGPSYNEQFF. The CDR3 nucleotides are TGTGCCAGCAGCTTAGCGCTGGGGCCATCCTACAATGAGCAGTTCTTC.

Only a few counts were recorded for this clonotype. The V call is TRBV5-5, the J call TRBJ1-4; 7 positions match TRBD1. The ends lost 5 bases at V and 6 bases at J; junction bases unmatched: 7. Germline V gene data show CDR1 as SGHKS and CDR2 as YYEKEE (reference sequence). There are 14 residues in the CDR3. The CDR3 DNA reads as TGTGCCAGCAGATCGGGACAGAGAGATGAAAAACTGTTTTTT. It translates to CASRSGQRDEKLFF.

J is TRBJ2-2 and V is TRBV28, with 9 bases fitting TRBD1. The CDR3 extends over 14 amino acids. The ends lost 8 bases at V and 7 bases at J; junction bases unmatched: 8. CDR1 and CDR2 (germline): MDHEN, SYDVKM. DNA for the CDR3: TGTGCCAGCCTTAGGACAGGGGTCGGCGGGGAGCTGTTTTTT. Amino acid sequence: CASLRTGVGGELFF.

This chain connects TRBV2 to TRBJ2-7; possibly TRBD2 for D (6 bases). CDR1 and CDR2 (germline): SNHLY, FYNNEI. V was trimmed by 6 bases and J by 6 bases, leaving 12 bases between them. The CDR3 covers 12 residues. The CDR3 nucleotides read TGTGCCAGCAGGGGACTGCGGACCGAGCAGTACTTC. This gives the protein CASRGLRTEQYF.

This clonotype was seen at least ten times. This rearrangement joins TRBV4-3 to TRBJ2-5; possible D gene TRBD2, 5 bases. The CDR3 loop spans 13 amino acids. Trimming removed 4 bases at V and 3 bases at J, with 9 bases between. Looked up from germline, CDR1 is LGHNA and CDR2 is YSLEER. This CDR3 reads CASSPGLEETQYF. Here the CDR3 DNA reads TGCGCCAGCAGCCCCGGACTGGAAGAGACCCAGTACTTC.

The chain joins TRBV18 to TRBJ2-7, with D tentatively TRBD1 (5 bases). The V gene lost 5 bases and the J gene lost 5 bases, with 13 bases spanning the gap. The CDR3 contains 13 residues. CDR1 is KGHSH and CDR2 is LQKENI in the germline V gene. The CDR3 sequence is CASSKTDSHEQYF. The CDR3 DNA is TGTGCCAGCTCAAAAACAGACAGCCACGAGCAGTACTTC.

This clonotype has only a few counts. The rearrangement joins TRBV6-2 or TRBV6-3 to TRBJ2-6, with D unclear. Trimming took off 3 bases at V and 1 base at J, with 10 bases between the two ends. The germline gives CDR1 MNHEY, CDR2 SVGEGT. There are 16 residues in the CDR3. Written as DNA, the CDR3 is TGTGCCAGCAGTTATAGCACCAGTTCTGGGGCCAACGTCCTGACTTTC. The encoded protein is CASSYSTSSGANVLTF.

Here the CDR3 DNA reads TGCAGTGCTAGAGATCGACAGAGCTCTGGAAACACCATATATTTT. Translating it yields CSARDRQSSGNTIYF. This chain uses TRBV20-1 with TRBJ1-3; TRBD1 might be the D (5 bases). Germline CDR1 DFQATT, CDR2 SNEGSKA (reference sequence). The CDR3 sequence is 15 residues long. The ends were cut back, 0 bases at V and 0 bases at J, with 9 bases in the middle.

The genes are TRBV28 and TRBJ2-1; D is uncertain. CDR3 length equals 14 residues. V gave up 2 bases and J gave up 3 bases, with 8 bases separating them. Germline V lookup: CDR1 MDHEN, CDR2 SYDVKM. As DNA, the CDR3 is TGTGCCAGCAGTTTAACACTGCGCTACAATGAGCAGTTCTTC. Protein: CASSLTLRYNEQFF.